This T cell receptor beta chain was sequenced in a study of lymphopenia after photon versus proton radiotherapy. This CDR3 contains 16 residues. Between the trimmed V and J ends, which lost 0 bases and 4 bases, there was a span of 13 bases. Germline lookup yields CDR1 MNHEY and CDR2 SVGAGI. This clone was seen more than once but under ten times. No antigen is known for it. The table came from immunoSEQ multiplex PCR; TCRdb's copy has only in-frame clones and leaves some out. Of roughly 30,000 clones in the sample, 90% to 95% were seen once. Whole-study results and caveats: Photon-treated patients lost naive T cells and TCR diversity; proton-treated stayed stable.

The source is a woman aged 50 to 60 with cholangiocarcinoma. The gene calls are TRBV6-5 and TRBJ1-3, with TRBD1 as a possible D gene (6 bases). Sample: peripheral blood, taken from a patient treated with photon-based radiotherapy. CDR3 coding DNA: TGTGCCAGCAGTTACTCCTGGGGGGCCGGAGGAAACACCATATATTTT. Its translation is CASSYSWGAGGNTIYF.